The 9 T cell receptor beta chains in this list originate from one sample, sequenced in a study of blood T cell repertoires in COVID-19. The table came from immunoSEQ multiplex PCR; TCRdb's copy has only in-frame clones and leaves some out. The sample holds a few hundred thousand clones, about 90% seen once. Source material: PBMCs or T cells enriched from blood (not recorded which). These receptors were taken from a woman in her 30s who had recovered from COVID-19.

V and J are TRBV28 and TRBJ2-1, with a tentative D call TRBD2 (7 bases). Germline CDR1 is MDHEN and CDR2 is SYDVKM. The CDR3 length is 15 residues. The V end was cut by 0 bases, the J end by 5 bases, with 11 bases between. The CDR3 spells CASSLWAGADNEQFF. Here the CDR3 DNA reads TGTGCCAGCAGTTTATGGGCGGGGGCAGACAATGAGCAGTTCTTC.

The V call is TRBV11-2, the J call TRBJ1-3; TRBD1 aligns across 7 bases. The CDR3 extends over 14 amino acids. Germline V gene data show CDR1 as SGHAT and CDR2 as FQNNGV. With V trimmed by 6 bases and J by 1 base, 3 bases remained unmatched. The CDR3 nucleotides read TGTGCCAGCAGATTACAGGGGTCTGGAAACACCATATATTTT. This sequence encodes CASRLQGSGNTIYF. Combining the CDR3 with reference TRBV11-2 and TRBJ1-3 gives the whole variable domain EAGVAQSPRYKIIEKRQSVAFWCNPISGHATLYWYQQILGQGPKLLIQFQNNGVVDDSQLPKDRFSAERLKGVDSTLKIQPAKLEDSAVYLCASRLQGSGNTIYFGEGSWLTVV.

V usage is TRBV19 and J usage is TRBJ2-3; tentative D call: TRBD1 (5 bases). Between the trimmed V and J ends, which lost 5 bases and 4 bases, there was a span of 10 bases. CDR3 length: 13 amino acids. CDR1 and CDR2 from the germline V gene are LNHDA and SQIVND (reference sequence). The CDR3 here is CASSLQGPDTQYF. CDR3 nucleotides: TGTGCCAGTAGTCTCCAGGGTCCAGATACGCAGTATTTT.

The chain employs TRBV4-1 and TRBJ1-1; D is unresolved. The V end was cut by 1 base, the J end by 5 bases, with 11 bases between. This CDR3 contains 14 residues. Per the germline V gene, CDR1 is MGHRA and CDR2 is YSYEKL. CDR3 DNA sequence: TGCGCCAGCAGCCAAGGGAACCAGAGGACTGAAGCTTTCTTT. This sequence encodes CASSQGNQRTEAFF.

The chain is built from TRBV6-4 and TRBJ2-1, with TRBD2 identical over 9 bases. CDR1 is MRHNA and CDR2 is SNTAGT in the germline V gene. This CDR3 spans 15 amino acids. J lost 0 bases, V lost 3 bases, and 0 bases had no gene match. The CDR3 here is CASSETSGSYNEQFF. The CDR3 bases are TGTGCCAGCAGTGAGACTAGCGGCTCCTACAATGAGCAGTTCTTC.

This chain joins TRBV9 and TRBJ2-7; 8 bases are a match to TRBD1. This CDR3 spans 13 amino acids. After removal of 4 bases from V and 3 bases from J, the junction contained 3 bases not matched to a gene. From germline, CDR1 is SGDLS and CDR2 YYNGEE. The CDR3 DNA sequence: TGTGCCAGCAGCATAGGACAGGGCTACGAGCAGTACTTC. This encodes CASSIGQGYEQYF.

The chain joins TRBV4-1 to TRBJ2-1, with TRBD1 matching over 8 bases. There are 17 residues in the CDR3. Germline CDR1 MGHRA, CDR2 YSYEKL. Trimming removed 5 bases from V and 1 base from J; junction bases left unmatched: 10. DNA for the CDR3: TGCGCCAGCAGCTCGGCAGGGGGCAAAGTGTCCTACAATGAGCAGTTCTTC. It yields the protein CASSSAGGKVSYNEQFF.

The chain uses TRBV11-2 and TRBJ1-3; possible D gene TRBD1, 5 bases. The CDR3 runs to 14 residues. The germline V gene encodes CDR1 SGHAT and CDR2 FQNNGV. V lost 7 bases and J 2 bases, leaving 12 bases between the germline ends. CDR3 loop: CASKRLGAGNTIYF. For the CDR3, the DNA is TGTGCCAGCAAAAGATTAGGGGCTGGAAACACCATATATTTT. The complete variable domain, with remaining parts taken from reference TRBV11-2 and TRBJ1-3, reads EAGVAQSPRYKIIEKRQSVAFWCNPISGHATLYWYQQILGQGPKLLIQFQNNGVVDDSQLPKDRFSAERLKGVDSTLKIQPAKLEDSAVYLCASKRLGAGNTIYFGEGSWLTVV.

The CDR3 nucleotides read TGTGCCATCCGGTCGGGGGATGGTGAGACCCAGTACTTC. Its protein is CAIRSGDGETQYF. J is TRBJ2-5 and V is TRBV10-3, with a weak D call TRBD2 (6 bases). Trimming removed 8 bases at V and 5 bases at J, with 15 bases between. Germline CDR1 is ENHRY and CDR2 is SYGVKD. The CDR3 has 13 residues.